This T cell receptor (beta chain) was observed in a study of immune evolution from preneoplasia to lung adenocarcinoma. The study's findings and limits: Later-stage lesions appeared to have more T cells, more diversity, less clonality.

CDR1 and CDR2 from the germline V gene are LGHNA and YNFKEQ. The CDR3 extends over 17 amino acids. Trimming at V came to 3 bases and at J to 2 bases, leaving 10 bases not matched to a gene. A remark on this clone: Its matching antigen is unknown.

H&E slides confirmed each diagnosis, reviewed by two pathologists independently. Premalignant or tumor cells were enriched by macro-dissection after pathologic assessment. TCRdb's table, derived via immunoSEQ multiplex PCR, lists solely in-frame clones and lacks some. Here the sample spans 20,000 or so clones, over 70% being singletons. The origin of this receptor is a person between 55 and 70 years old with lung adenocarcinoma. The V and J genes are TRBV4-2 and TRBJ2-1, with 7 bases that match TRBD2. Input material: FFPE invasive lung adenocarcinoma tissue. CDR3 nucleotide sequence: TGTGCCAGCAGCCAGGGGAGGGCCCAGGTGACCTACAATGAGCAGTTCTTC. This gives the protein CASSQGRAQVTYNEQFF.